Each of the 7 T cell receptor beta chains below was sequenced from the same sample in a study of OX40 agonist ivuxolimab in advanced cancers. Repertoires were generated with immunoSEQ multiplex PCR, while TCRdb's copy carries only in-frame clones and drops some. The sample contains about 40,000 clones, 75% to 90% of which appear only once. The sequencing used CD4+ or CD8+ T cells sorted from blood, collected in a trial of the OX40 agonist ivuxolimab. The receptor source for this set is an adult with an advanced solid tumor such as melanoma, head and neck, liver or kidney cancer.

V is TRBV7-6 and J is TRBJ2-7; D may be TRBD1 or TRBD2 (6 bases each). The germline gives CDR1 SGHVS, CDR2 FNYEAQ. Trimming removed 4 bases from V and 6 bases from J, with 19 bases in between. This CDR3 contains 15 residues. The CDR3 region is CASSSTGLGEAEQYF. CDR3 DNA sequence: TGTGCCAGCAGCTCCACAGGGCTGGGGGAGGCCGAGCAGTACTTC.

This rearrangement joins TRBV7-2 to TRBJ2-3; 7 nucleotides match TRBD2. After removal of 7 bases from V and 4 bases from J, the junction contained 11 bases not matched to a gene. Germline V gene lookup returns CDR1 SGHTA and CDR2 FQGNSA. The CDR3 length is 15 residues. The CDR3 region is CASTSRLAGADTQYF. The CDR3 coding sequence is TGTGCCAGCACCAGTCGGCTGGCGGGGGCAGATACGCAGTATTTT.

For the CDR3, the DNA is TGTGCCAGCCGGGACATTTATAGCAATCAGCCCCAGCATTTT. Protein product: CASRDIYSNQPQHF. The J gene is TRBJ1-5, the V gene TRBV6-6; D is possibly TRBD1 (6 bases). Germline assignment: CDR1 MNHNY and CDR2 SVGAGI (reference sequence). The CDR3 sequence is 14 residues long. V lost 8 bases, J lost 0 bases, and 11 bases lay in between.

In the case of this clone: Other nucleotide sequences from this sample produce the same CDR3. Here the CDR3 reads CASSQEGGSYTGELFF. The CDR3, as DNA: TGTGCCAGCAGCCAAGAAGGGGGGAGTTACACCGGGGAGCTGTTTTTT. The V call is TRBV4-2, the J call TRBJ2-2; D possibly matches TRBD1 or TRBD2 (6 bases each). Looked up from germline, CDR1 is LGHNA and CDR2 is YNFKEQ. The CDR3 extends over 16 amino acids. Trimming removed 0 bases from V and 3 bases from J, with 11 bases in between.

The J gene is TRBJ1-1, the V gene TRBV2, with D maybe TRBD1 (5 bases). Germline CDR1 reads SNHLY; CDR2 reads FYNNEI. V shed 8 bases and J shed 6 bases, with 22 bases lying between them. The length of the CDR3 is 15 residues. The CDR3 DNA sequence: TGTGCCAGCCTAAGGGCGCAGGGTGAAAGGTCTGAAGCTTTCTTT. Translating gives CASLRAQGERSEAFF.

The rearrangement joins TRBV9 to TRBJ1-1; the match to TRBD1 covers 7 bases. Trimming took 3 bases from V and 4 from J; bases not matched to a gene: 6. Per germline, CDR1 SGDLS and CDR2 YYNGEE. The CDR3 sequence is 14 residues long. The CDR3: CASSALTGPTEAFF. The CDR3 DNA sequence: TGTGCCAGCAGCGCACTGACAGGGCCCACTGAAGCTTTCTTT.

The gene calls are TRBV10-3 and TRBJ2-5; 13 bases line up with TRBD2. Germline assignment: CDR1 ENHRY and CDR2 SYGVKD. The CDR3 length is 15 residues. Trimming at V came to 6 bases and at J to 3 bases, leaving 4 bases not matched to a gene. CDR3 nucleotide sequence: TGTGCCATCAGACGGACTAGCGGGGGAGAAGAGACCCAGTACTTC. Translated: CAIRRTSGGEETQYF.